This TCR beta chain comes out of a study of blood T cell repertoires in COVID-19 (dated by TCRdb to between 2020 and 2021). Turning to the overall study: Samples from collaborators originated in the United States, Italy and Spain and spanned both the acute and convalescent phases of COVID-19. The prospective study material was composed of cDNA or gDNA derived from T cells, B-cell-depleted T cells, or PBMCs. The dataset comprised deeply sampled blood TCRbeta repertoires from subjects exposed to, actively infected with, or recovered from COVID-19. The repertoires were released in a freely available public database intended as a resource for research on the immune response to SARS-CoV-2. Samples came from the ongoing ImmuneRACE study (first 160 participants) plus 1,254 subjects from 6 global collaborators. Nearly every sample came with metadata listing a de-identified subject ID, COVID-19 status, age in years and sex. Where available, HLA class I and class II types were obtained from metadata supplied by the sample provider rather than from assay-based typing.

TCRbeta CDR3 regions were amplified from genomic DNA using the immunoSEQ Assay, a bias-controlled multiplex PCR. The paper's processing steps were these. Within the assay, amplification of reference gene primers was used to estimate how many nucleated cells each sample contained. To quantify the absolute abundance of each unique TCRbeta CDR3 rearrangement, sequence reads were collapsed and filtered. For each sample, productive Simpson clonality was calculated by taking the square root of Simpson's diversity index across productive rearrangements. TCRdb's version of the immuneACCESS table is confined to in-frame rearrangements and falls short of the full clone set. An unresolved V gene accounts for under half of the shortfall where checked; the remainder is of unknown origin. Clone size and the V and J calls come from that table; the DNA yielded D and trimming. A total of 55,000 to 70,000 clones appear in this sample, about 86% of them only once. Around 4% of the sample is taken by the ten largest.

Each collaborating institution followed its own protocols to collect whole blood in K2EDTA tubes. Collaborator samples were shipped for TCRbeta analysis as frozen whole blood, isolated PBMCs, or DNA extracted from either sample type. General study outcomes and caveats: The quantity of clinical and demographic metadata differed by source and by participant and was supplied without curation.

Comment on this clone: Its antigen target is currently unknown. Base qualities were left out, and no much larger clone turns up one base away.

V lost 2 bases and J lost 4 bases, and the count of bases not matched to a germline gene is 14. CDR1 and CDR2 were assigned from the germline V gene (reference sequence) as MNHEY and SMNVEV. Reading from cysteine to phenylalanine, the CDR3 counts 20 amino acids. Only the CDR3 portion is preserved as DNA: 60 bases, with reading frame beginning at the first base. The sequencing sample was made of peripheral blood. This receptor chain uses TRBV27 and TRBJ2-2; the junction holds 12 bases that match TRBD2. This receptor was obtained from a man aged 45 to 65 with acute or convalescent COVID-19. The sequenced DNA is TGTGCCAGCAGTTTAAGGGCTAGCGGGGGGGCCAGTGCTTTCACCGGGGAGCTGTTTTTT. Translated, it gives CASSLRASGGASAFTGELFF.